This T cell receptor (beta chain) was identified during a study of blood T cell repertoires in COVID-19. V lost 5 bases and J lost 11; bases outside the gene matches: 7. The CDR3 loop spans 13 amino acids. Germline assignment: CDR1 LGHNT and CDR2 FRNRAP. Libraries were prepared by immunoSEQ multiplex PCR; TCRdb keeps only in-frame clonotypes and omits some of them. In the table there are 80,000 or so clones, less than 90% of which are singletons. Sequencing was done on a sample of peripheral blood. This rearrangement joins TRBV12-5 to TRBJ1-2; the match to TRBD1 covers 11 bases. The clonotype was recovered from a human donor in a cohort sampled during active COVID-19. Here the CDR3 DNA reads TGTGCTAGTGGTACGGGACAGGGGGTGTCATACACCTTC. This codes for CASGTGQGVSYTF.